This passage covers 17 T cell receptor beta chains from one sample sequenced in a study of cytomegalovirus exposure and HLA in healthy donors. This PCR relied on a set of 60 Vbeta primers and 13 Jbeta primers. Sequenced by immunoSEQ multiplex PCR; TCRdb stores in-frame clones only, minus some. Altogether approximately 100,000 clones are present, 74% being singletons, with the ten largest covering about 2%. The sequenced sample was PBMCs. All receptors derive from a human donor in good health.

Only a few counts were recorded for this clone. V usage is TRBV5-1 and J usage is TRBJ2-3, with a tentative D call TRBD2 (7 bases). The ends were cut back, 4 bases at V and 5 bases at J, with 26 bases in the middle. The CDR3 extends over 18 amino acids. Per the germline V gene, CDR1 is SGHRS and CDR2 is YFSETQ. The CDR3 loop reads CASSRTSGTTGRGDTQYF. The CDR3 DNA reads TGCGCCAGCAGCCGTACATCGGGAACCACAGGGAGGGGAGATACGCAGTATTTT. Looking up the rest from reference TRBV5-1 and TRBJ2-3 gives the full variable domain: KAGVTQTPRYLIKTRGQQVTLSCSPISGHRSVSWYQQTPGQGLQFLFEYFSETQRNKGNFPGRFSGRQFSNSRSEMNVSTLELGDSALYLCASSRTSGTTGRGDTQYFGPGTRLTVL.

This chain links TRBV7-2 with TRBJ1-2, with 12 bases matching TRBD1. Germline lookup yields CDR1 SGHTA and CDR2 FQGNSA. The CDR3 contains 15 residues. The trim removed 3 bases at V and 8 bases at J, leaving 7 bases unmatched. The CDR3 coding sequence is TGTGCCAGCAGCTTTACGGGACAGGGGGCCCAAGGCTACACCTTC. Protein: CASSFTGQGAQGYTF.

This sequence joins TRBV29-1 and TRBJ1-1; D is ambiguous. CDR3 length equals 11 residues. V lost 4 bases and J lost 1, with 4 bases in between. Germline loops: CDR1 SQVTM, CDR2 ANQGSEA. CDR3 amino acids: CSVGRNTEAFF. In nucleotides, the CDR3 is TGCAGCGTTGGCAGGAACACTGAAGCTTTCTTT.

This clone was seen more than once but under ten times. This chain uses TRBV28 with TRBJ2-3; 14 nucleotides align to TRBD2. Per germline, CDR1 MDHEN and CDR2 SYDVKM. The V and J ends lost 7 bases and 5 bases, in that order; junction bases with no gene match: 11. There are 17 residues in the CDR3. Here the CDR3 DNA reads TGTGCCAGCATCCTTGACGGGACTAGCGGGAGCCTAGATACGCAGTATTTT. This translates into CASILDGTSGSLDTQYF.

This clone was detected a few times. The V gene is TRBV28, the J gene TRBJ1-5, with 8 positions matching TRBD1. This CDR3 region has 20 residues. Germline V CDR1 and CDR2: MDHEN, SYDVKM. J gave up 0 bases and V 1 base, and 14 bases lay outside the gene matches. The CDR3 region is CASSLSVYRQGRGSNQPQHF. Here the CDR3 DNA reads TGTGCCAGCAGTTTATCGGTTTATCGACAGGGGAGGGGTAGCAATCAGCCCCAGCATTTT.

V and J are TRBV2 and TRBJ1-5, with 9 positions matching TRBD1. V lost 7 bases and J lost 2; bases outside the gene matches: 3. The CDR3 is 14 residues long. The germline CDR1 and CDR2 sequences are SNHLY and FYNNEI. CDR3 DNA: TGTGCCAGCAATCGGGACAGGGGCAATCAGCCCCAGCATTTT. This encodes CASNRDRGNQPQHF. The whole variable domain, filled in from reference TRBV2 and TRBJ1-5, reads EPEVTQTPSHQVTQMGQEVILRCVPISNHLYFYWYRQILGQKVEFLVSFYNNEISEKSEIFDDQFSVERPDGSNFTLKIRSTKLEDSAMYFCASNRDRGNQPQHFGDGTRLSIL.

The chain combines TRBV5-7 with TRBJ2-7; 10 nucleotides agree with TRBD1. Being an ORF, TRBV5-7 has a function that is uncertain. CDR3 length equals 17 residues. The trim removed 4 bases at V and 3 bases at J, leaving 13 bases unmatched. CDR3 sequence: CASSGGLRTGGFYEQYF. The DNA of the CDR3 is TGTGCCAGCAGCGGGGGGCTTCGGACAGGGGGATTCTACGAGCAGTACTTC.

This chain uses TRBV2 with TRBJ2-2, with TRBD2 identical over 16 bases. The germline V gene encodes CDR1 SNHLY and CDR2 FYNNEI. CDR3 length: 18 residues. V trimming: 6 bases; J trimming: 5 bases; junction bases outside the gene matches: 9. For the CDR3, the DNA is TGTGCCAGCAGGGCGGGACTAGCGGGGGGGTCAGAGACCGGGGAGCTGTTTTTT. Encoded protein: CASRAGLAGGSETGELFF.

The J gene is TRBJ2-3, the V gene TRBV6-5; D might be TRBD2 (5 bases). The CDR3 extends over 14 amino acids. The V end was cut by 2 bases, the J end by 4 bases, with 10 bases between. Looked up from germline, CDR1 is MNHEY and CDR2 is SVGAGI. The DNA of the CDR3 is TGTGCCAGCAGTTACGATAGCGTTTCAGATACGCAGTATTTT. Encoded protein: CASSYDSVSDTQYF.

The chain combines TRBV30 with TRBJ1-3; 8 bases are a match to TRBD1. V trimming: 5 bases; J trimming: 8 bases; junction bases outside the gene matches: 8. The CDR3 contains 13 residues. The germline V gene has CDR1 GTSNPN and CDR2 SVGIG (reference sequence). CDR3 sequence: CAWSAGGWDTIYF. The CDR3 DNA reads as TGTGCCTGGTCAGCAGGGGGCTGGGACACCATATATTTT.

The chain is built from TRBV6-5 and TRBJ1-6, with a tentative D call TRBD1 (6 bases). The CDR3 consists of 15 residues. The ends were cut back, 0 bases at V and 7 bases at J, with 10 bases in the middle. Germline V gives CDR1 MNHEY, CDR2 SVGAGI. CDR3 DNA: TGTGCCAGCAGTTACTCCAGGGGTAGGAATTCACCCCTCCACTTT. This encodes CASSYSRGRNSPLHF.

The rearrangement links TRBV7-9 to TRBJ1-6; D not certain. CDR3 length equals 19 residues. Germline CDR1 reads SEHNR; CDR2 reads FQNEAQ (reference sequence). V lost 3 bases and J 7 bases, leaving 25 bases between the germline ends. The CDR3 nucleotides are TGTGCCAGCAGCTTCGGAGAAGGAGGACGTAGGGAGCGAAATTCACCCCTCCACTTT. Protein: CASSFGEGGRRERNSPLHF.

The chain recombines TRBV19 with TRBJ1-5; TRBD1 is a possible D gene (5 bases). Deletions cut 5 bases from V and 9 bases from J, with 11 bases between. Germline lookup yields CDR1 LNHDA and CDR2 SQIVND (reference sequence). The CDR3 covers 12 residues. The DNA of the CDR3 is TGTGCCAGTAGTGTTTTCGACAGGCCCCAGCATTTT. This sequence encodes CASSVFDRPQHF.

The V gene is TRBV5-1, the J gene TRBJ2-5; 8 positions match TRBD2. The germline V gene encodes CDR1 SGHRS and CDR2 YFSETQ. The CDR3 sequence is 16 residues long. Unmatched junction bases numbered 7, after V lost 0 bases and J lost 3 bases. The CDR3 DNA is TGCGCCAGCAGCTTGGTGAGCGGGGGTCCTAAAGAGACCCAGTACTTC. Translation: CASSLVSGGPKETQYF.

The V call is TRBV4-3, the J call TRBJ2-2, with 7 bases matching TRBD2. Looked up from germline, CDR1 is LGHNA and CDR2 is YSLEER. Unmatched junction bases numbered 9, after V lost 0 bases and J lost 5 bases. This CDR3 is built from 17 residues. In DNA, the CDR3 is TGCGCCAGCAGCCAAGATTGGGCGGGAGCCTTTACCGGGGAGCTGTTTTTT. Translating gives CASSQDWAGAFTGELFF.

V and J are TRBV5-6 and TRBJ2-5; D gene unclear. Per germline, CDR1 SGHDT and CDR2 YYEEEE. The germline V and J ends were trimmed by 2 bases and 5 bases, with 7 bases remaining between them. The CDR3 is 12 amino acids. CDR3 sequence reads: CASSLIRETQYF. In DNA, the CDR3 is TGTGCCAGCAGCTTAATCAGGGAGACCCAGTACTTC. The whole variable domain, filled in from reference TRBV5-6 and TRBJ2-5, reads DAGVTQSPTHLIKTRGQQVTLRCSPKSGHDTVSWYQQALGQGPQFIFQYYEEEERQRGNFPDRFSGHQFPNYSSELNVNALLLGDSALYLCASSLIRETQYFGPGTRLLVL.

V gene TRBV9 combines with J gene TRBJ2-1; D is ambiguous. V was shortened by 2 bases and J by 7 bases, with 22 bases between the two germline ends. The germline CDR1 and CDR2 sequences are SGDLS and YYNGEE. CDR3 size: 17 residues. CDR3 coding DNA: TGTGCCAGCAGCGTGGGCTTAGTCCGGTCTTCTGTAAATGAGCAGTTCTTC. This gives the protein CASSVGLVRSSVNEQFF.